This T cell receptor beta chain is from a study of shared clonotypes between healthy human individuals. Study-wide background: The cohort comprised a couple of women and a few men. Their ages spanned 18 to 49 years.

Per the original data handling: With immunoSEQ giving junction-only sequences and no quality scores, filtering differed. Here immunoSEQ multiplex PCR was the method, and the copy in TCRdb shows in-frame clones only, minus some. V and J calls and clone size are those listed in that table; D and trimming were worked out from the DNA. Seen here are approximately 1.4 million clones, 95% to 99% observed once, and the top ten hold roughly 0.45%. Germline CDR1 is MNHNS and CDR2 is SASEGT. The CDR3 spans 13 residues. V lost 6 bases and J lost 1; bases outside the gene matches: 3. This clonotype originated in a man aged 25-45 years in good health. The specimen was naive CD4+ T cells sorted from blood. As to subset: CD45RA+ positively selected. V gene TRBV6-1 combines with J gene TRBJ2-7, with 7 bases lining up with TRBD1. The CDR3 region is CASRMTGSYEQYF. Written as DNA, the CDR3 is TGTGCCAGCAGGATGACAGGGTCCTACGAGCAGTACTTC.